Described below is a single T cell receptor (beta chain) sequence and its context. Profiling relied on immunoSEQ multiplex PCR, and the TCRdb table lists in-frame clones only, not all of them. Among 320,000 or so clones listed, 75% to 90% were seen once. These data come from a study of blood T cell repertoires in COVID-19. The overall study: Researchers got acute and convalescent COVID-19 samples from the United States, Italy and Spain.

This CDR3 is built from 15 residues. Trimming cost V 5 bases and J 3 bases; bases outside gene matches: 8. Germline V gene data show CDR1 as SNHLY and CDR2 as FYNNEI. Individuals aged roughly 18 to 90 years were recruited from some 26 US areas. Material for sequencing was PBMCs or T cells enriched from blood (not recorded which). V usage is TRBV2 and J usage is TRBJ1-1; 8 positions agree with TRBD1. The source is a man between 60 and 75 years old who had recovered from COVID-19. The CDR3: CASSPRTGIDTEAFF. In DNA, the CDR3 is TGTGCCAGCAGTCCACGGACAGGGATCGACACTGAAGCTTTCTTT. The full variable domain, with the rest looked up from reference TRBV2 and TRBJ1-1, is EPEVTQTPSHQVTQMGQEVILRCVPISNHLYFYWYRQILGQKVEFLVSFYNNEISEKSEIFDDQFSVERPDGSNFTLKIRSTKLEDSAMYFCASSPRTGIDTEAFFGQGTRLTVV.